This T cell receptor (beta chain) was recovered during a study of cytomegalovirus exposure and HLA in healthy donors. Background on the study: As an earlier analysis found, about 200 million T cells yielded approximately 110 million unique TCR beta sequences.

Germline trimming cut 0 bases from V and 4 bases from J; bases unmatched to any gene: 5. The CDR3 runs to 16 residues. CDR1 SGDLS and CDR2 YYNGEE come from the germline V gene. The study ran its PCR with 60 Vbeta and 13 Jbeta primers. Profiling relied on immunoSEQ multiplex PCR, and the TCRdb table lists in-frame clones only, not all of them. The sample data list around 210,000 clones. Regarding this clone: As yet, its antigen is unknown.

Study-wide results and limits: CMV serostatus stood as the only immune exposure information on hand.

Sequencing was carried out using PBMCs. This clonotype originated in a woman between 25 and 40 years old in good health and CMV-seropositive. The chain combines TRBV9 with TRBJ2-2; TRBD2 agrees at 8 bases. The CDR3 spells CASSVGGRLSTGELFF. The CDR3 region has the DNA TGTGCCAGCAGCGTAGGCGGGAGGTTATCCACCGGGGAGCTGTTTTTT.